This TCR beta chain was sequenced during a study of PD-1 blockade in classical Hodgkin lymphoma. The CDR3 contains 17 residues. Germline V gives CDR1 SGHAT, CDR2 FQNNGV. The V and J ends lost 2 bases and 5 bases respectively, with 21 bases between them. The study's findings and limits: Whereas CD4+ TCR diversity had risen significantly by C4D1, CD8+ TCR diversity had not.

The time point here: cycle 4 day 1 (C4D1), after less than seven weeks of nivolumab. Each patient's relapse followed autologous stem cell transplantation, and brentuximab vedotin exposure varied. This table comes from immunoSEQ multiplex PCR, and its TCRdb copy is limited to in-frame clones, with some not included. The sample shows fewer than 25,000 clones, around 80% of them seen only once. Note on this clone: Its target is unknown.

The sequencing here drew on peripheral blood mononuclear cells (PBMCs), taken before the fourth cycle of nivolumab. The rearrangement uses TRBV11-2 and TRBJ2-5; tentatively, D is TRBD1 (6 bases). The origin of this receptor is a human donor with classical Hodgkin lymphoma. CDR3 in DNA: TGTGCCAGCAGCTTAATTCTTCCCACCACAGGGTGGGAGACCCAGTACTTC. Its translation: CASSLILPTTGWETQYF.